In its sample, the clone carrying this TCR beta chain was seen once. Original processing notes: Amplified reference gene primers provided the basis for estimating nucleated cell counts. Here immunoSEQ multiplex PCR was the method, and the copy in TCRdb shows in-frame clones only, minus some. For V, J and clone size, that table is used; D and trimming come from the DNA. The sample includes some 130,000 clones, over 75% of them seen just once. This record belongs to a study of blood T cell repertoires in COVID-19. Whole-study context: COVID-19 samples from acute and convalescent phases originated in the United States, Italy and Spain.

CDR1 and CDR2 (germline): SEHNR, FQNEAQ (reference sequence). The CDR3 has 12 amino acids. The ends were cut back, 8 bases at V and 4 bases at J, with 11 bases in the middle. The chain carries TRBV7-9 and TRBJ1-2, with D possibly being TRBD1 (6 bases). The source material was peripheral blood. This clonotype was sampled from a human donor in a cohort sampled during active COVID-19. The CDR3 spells CASSGGAYGYTF. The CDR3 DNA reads TGTGCCAGCTCGGGGGGGGCCTATGGCTACACCTTC.